One and the same sample provided the 8 T cell receptor beta chains below, sequenced in a study of T cell responses to AZD1222 COVID-19 vaccine. Method: immunoSEQ multiplex PCR; TCRdb's copy keeps in-frame clones and lacks some. The repertoire has about 96,000 clones, under 90% of them found once; the top ten carry about 28%. Material: peripheral blood, obtained on day 0 of AZD1222 vaccination. These receptors all stem from an adult in good health.

The J gene is TRBJ1-2, the V gene TRBV7-5. TRBV7-5 is an annotated pseudogene. The CDR3 covers 16 residues. The chain's CDR3 is CARSSQERRRVYGYTF. In nucleotides, the CDR3 is TGTGCCAGAAGCTCTCAAGAGAGACGGAGGGTCTATGGCTACACCTTC.

This sequence joins TRBV7-3 and TRBJ2-3, with unresolved D. CDR3 length equals 14 residues. Per the germline V gene, CDR1 is SGHTA and CDR2 is FQGTGA. V was shortened by 3 bases and J by 1 base, with 8 bases between the two germline ends. In DNA form, the CDR3 reads TGTGCCAGCAGCTTCCACCCGGGCACAGATACGCAGTATTTT. It codes for CASSFHPGTDTQYF.

The chain links TRBV7-3 to TRBJ2-2; D is uncertain. V gave up 0 bases and J gave up 4 bases, with 6 bases separating them. Germline V gene data show CDR1 as SGHTA and CDR2 as FQGTGA. The CDR3 consists of 14 residues. The CDR3 DNA is TGTGCCAGCAGCTTAACAGGCCTCACCGGGGAGCTGTTTTTT. It codes for CASSLTGLTGELFF.

The table lists this clone with a count of one. The rearrangement links TRBV7-9 to TRBJ2-6, with D possibly matching TRBD2 (6 bases). The CDR3 runs 17 residues. Germline V gives CDR1 SEHNR, CDR2 FQNEAQ (reference sequence). Trimming stripped 1 base from V and 4 bases from J, with 14 bases between. Here the CDR3 reads CASSLVLLGGGANVLTF. CDR3 in DNA: TGTGCCAGCAGCTTAGTCCTTTTGGGGGGAGGGGCCAACGTCCTGACTTTC.

The chain links TRBV28 to TRBJ2-7; 8 nucleotides match TRBD2. Germline V gene data show CDR1 as MDHEN and CDR2 as SYDVKM. The trim removed 5 bases at V and 3 bases at J, leaving 9 bases unmatched. The CDR3 length is 15 residues. The CDR3 region has the DNA TGTGCCAGCAGTACCGAGAGTAGCGGGAACTACGAGCAGTACTTC. Protein product: CASSTESSGNYEQYF. Filled out from reference TRBV28 and TRBJ2-7, the complete variable domain reads DVKVTQSSRYLVKRTGEKVFLECVQDMDHENMFWYRQDPGLGLRLIYFSYDVKMKEKGDIPEGYSVSREKKERFSLILESASTNQTSMYLCASSTESSGNYEQYFGPGTRLTVT.

This chain uses TRBV28 with TRBJ1-2; weak D call: TRBD1 (5 bases). From germline, CDR1 is MDHEN and CDR2 SYDVKM. The CDR3 sequence is 14 residues long. The ends were cut back, 4 bases at V and 4 bases at J, with 13 bases in the middle. CDR3 in amino acids: CASSWAGTSYGYTF. The CDR3 DNA sequence: TGTGCCAGCAGTTGGGCCGGGACCTCCTATGGCTACACCTTC.

The CDR3 sequence: CAWSVVGSYEQYF. The CDR3 DNA is TGTGCCTGGAGTGTGGTTGGCTCCTACGAGCAGTACTTC. V usage is TRBV30 and J usage is TRBJ2-7; the D is unclear. CDR1 is GTSNPN and CDR2 is SVGIG in the germline V gene (reference sequence). This CDR3 is built from 13 residues. The V end was cut by 0 bases, the J end by 0 bases, with 6 bases between. Drawing the rest from reference TRBV30 and TRBJ2-7, the complete variable domain is SQTIHQWPATLVQPVGSPLSLECTVEGTSNPNLYWYRQAAGRGLQLLFYSVGIGQISSEVPQNLSASRPQDRQFILSSKKLLLSDSGFYLCAWSVVGSYEQYFGPGTRLTVT.

This chain joins TRBV11-2 and TRBJ2-7; 11 nucleotides line up with TRBD2. With V trimmed by 5 bases and J by 6 bases, 3 bases remained unmatched. Per germline, CDR1 SGHAT and CDR2 FQNNGV. The CDR3 length is 13 residues. The CDR3 coding sequence is TGTGCCAGCAGCCTCGGACTAGCGGGCGAGCAGTACTTC. Protein product: CASSLGLAGEQYF. The whole variable domain, filled in from reference TRBV11-2 and TRBJ2-7, reads EAGVAQSPRYKIIEKRQSVAFWCNPISGHATLYWYQQILGQGPKLLIQFQNNGVVDDSQLPKDRFSAERLKGVDSTLKIQPAKLEDSAVYLCASSLGLAGEQYFGPGTRLTVT.